These 2 T cell receptor beta chains were all obtained from the same sample, sequenced in a study of CXCR3-negative and CXCR3-positive naive CD8 T cells. The libraries of TRB cDNA were constructed through 5' RACE using UMI labels. From the 5' RACE reads, TCRdb lists one entry per CDR3 protein and no DNA. This sample's clone table lists 50,000 to 55,000 distinct CDR3 sequences. Sequencing was performed on naive CXCR3- CD8+ T cells from blood. Subset noted: CD45RO-CCR7+CD27+CD95- naive CD8+ T cells lacking CXCR3 (TNR3-). These TCRs come from a human donor in good health. Some clones in this sample may be carry-over from other donors' samples.

This chain joins TRBV5-6 and TRBJ2-7; absent DNA, TCRdb's TRBD1 call cannot be checked. Germline V gene data show CDR1 as SGHDT and CDR2 as YYEEEE. This CDR3 has 14 residues. CDR3 sequence: CASSMGQEGYEQYF.

This chain uses TRBV11-2 with TRBJ2-4; the TCRdb D gene call, TRBD1, has no DNA to confirm it. The CDR3 is 17 residues long. Germline V gene lookup returns CDR1 SGHAT and CDR2 FQNNGV. The CDR3 loop reads CASSLEDPWGEGDIQYF.